What follows describes a single TCR beta chain. Its target is not known. The CDR3 is 14 amino acids. Germline V gives CDR1 SGHKS, CDR2 YYEKEE (reference sequence). The V end was cut by 2 bases, the J end by 6 bases, with 14 bases between. These data originate in a study of PD-1 blockade in classical Hodgkin lymphoma. Using immunoSEQ multiplex PCR, the repertoire was profiled, and TCRdb retains in-frame clones only, with some absent. The sample has about 110,000 clones, 89% seen once. Each of the patients experienced relapse following autologous stem cell transplantation, and their brentuximab vedotin exposure differed. Study findings and constraints: CD4+ but not CD8+ TCR diversity rose significantly by C4D1.

Sequencing used peripheral blood mononuclear cells (PBMCs), obtained before the second cycle of nivolumab. This TCR was recovered from a human donor with classical Hodgkin lymphoma. The genes are TRBV5-5 and TRBJ1-2; D possibly corresponds to TRBD1 (5 bases). Written as DNA, the CDR3 is TGTGCCAGCAGCTTAGTATGGGAACAGGATGGCTACACCTTC. Amino acid sequence: CASSLVWEQDGYTF.